Listed here is a single T cell receptor beta chain. The record originates from a study of T cell changes during pregnancy in multiple sclerosis. The repertoire was sequenced with immunoSEQ multiplex PCR; TCRdb's copy has only in-frame clones and lacks some. The table shows roughly 58,000 clones, with more than 90% occurring only once. CDR1 and CDR2 from the germline V gene are SGHVS and FNYEAQ. V dropped 1 base and J dropped 6; count of bases not matched to a gene: 4. This CDR3 region has 15 residues. The specimen comprised CD8+ T cells from peripheral blood mononuclear cells, sampled before pregnancy. This chain joins TRBV7-6 and TRBJ2-1, with 9 bases matching TRBD2. The receptor comes from a female donor with multiple sclerosis, enrolled in a pregnancy study. The DNA for the CDR3 is TGTGCCAGCAGCTTAGGCGGGGGGGCGGTCAATGAGCAGTTCTTC. Amino acids: CASSLGGGAVNEQFF.